This entry concerns a single TCR beta chain. Cohort allocation depended upon clinical history that participants reported. The data were obtained in a study of blood T cell repertoires in COVID-19. Under the authors' procedure: Estimated nucleated cell counts came from reference gene primer amplification. Libraries were prepared by immunoSEQ multiplex PCR; TCRdb keeps only in-frame clonotypes and omits some of them. V, J and clone size are taken as reported in that table, and D and trimming were inferred from the DNA itself. The top ten hold 2.5% to 3% of the sample, which has 360,000 or so clones, more than 75% seen once. Trimming cost V 0 bases and J 6 bases; bases outside gene matches: 7. This CDR3 region has 16 residues. Germline V gene sequence: CDR1 LGHNT, CDR2 FRNRAP.

The specimen sequenced was PBMCs or T cells enriched from blood (not recorded which). This TCR was recovered from a young woman who had recovered from COVID-19. The chain uses TRBV12-5 and TRBJ1-5; TRBD1 aligns across 8 bases. The CDR3 reads CASGLVGQGTGQPQHF. In nucleotides, the CDR3 is TGTGCTAGTGGTTTGGTCGGACAGGGAACGGGTCAGCCCCAGCATTTT.